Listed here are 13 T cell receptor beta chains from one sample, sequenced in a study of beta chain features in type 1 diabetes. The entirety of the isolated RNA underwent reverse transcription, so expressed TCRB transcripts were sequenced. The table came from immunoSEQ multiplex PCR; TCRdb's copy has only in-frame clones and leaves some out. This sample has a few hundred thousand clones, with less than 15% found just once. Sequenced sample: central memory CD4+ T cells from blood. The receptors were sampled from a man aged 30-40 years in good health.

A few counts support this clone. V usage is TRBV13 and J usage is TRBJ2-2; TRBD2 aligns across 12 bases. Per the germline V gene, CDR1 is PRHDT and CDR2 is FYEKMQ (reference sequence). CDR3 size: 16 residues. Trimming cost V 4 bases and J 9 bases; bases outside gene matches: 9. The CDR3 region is CASSYKLAGGERELFF. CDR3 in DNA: TGTGCCAGCAGCTATAAACTAGCGGGAGGAGAGAGGGAGCTGTTTTTT.

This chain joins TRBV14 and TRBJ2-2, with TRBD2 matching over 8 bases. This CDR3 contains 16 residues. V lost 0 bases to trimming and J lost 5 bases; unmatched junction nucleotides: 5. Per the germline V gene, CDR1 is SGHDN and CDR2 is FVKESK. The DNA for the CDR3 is TGTGCCAGCAGCCAAGACGCTAGCGGGTGGACCGGGGAGCTGTTTTTT. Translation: CASSQDASGWTGELFF. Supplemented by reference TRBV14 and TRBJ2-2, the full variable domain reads EAGVTQFPSHSVIEKGQTVTLRCDPISGHDNLYWYRRVMGKEIKFLLHFVKESKQDESGMPNNRFLAERTGGTYSTLKVQPAELEDSGVYFCASSQDASGWTGELFFGEGSRLTVL.

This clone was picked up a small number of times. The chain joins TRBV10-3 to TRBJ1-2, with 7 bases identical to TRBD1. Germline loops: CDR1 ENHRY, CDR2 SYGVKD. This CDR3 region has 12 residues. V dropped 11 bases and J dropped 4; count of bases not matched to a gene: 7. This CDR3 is CAVEGAGYGYTF. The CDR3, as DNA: TGTGCCGTGGAGGGGGCTGGCTATGGCTACACCTTC.

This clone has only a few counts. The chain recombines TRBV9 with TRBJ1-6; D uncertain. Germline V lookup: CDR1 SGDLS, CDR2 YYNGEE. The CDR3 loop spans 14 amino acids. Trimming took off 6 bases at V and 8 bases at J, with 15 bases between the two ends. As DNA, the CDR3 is TGTGCCAGCACCTTCGGTGGGCGAGATTCACCCCTCCACTTT. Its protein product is CASTFGGRDSPLHF. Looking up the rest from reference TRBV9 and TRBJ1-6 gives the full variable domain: DSGVTQTPKHLITATGQRVTLRCSPRSGDLSVYWYQQSLDQGLQFLIQYYNGEERAKGNILERFSAQQFPDLHSELNLSSLELGDSALYFCASTFGGRDSPLHFGNGTRLTVT.

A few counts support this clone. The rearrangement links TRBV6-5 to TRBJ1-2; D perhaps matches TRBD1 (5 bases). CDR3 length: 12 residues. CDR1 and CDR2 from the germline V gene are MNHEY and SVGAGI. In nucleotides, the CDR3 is TGTGCTACTGGGGGAGGGCCAAATGGCTACACCTTC. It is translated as CATGGGPNGYTF.

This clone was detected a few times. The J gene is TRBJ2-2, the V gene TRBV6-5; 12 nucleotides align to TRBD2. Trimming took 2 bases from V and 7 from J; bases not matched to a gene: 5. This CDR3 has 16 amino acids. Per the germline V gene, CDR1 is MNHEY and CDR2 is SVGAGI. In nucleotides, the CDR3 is TGTGCCAGCAGTTACAAAACTAGCGGGAGGCGCGGGGAGCTGTTTTTT. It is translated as CASSYKTSGRRGELFF.

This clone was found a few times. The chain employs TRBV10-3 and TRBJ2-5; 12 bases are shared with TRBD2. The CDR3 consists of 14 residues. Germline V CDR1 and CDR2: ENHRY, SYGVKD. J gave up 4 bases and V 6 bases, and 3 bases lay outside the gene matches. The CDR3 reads CAISPLAGGETQYF. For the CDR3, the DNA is TGTGCCATCAGCCCACTAGCGGGAGGAGAGACCCAGTACTTC.

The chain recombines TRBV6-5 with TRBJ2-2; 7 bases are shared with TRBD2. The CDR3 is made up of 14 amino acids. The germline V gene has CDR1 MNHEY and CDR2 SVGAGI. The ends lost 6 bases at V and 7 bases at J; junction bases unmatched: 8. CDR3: CASRRLAGGGELFF. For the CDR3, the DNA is TGTGCCAGCAGACGACTAGCAGGCGGCGGGGAGCTGTTTTTT.

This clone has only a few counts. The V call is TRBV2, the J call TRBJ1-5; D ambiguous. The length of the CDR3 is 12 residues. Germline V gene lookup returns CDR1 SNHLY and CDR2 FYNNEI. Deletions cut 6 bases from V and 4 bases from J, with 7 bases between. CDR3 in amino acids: CASRAGNQPQHF. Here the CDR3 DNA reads TGTGCCAGCAGGGCCGGGAATCAGCCCCAGCATTTT.

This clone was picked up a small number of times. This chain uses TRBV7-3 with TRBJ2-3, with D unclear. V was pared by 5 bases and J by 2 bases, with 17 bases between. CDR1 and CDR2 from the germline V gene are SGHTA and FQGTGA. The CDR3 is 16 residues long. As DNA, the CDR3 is TGTGCCAGCAGCCAACCCGGGTTTTCTGACACAGATACGCAGTATTTT. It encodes CASSQPGFSDTDTQYF. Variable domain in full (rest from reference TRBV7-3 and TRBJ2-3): GAGVSQTPSNKVTEKGKYVELRCDPISGHTALYWYRQSLGQGPEFLIYFQGTGAADDSGLPNDRFFAVRPEGSVSTLKIQRTERGDSAVYLCASSQPGFSDTDTQYFGPGTRLTVL.

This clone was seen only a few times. In DNA, the CDR3 is TGTGCCAGCAGCCTAAGACAGGGGAGCTACAATGAGCAGTTCTTC. Translation gives CASSLRQGSYNEQFF. The rearrangement uses TRBV7-2 and TRBJ2-1, with 8 bases lining up with TRBD1. V was pared by 5 bases and J by 3 bases, with 6 bases of the junction left unmatched. This CDR3 is 15 amino acids long. In germline, CDR1 is SGHTA, CDR2 FQGNSA. The whole variable domain, remainder taken from reference TRBV7-2 and TRBJ2-1, is GAGVSQSPSNKVTEKGKDVELRCDPISGHTALYWYRQSLGQGLEFLIYFQGNSAPDKSGLPSDRFSAERTGGSVSTLTIQRTQQEDSAVYLCASSLRQGSYNEQFFGPGTRLTVL.

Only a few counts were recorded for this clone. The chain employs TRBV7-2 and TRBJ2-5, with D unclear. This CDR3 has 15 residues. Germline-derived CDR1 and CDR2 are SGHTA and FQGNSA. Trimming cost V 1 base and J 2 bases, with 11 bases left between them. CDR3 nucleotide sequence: TGTGCCAGCAGCTTAGGAGCCAGCCTTCAAGAGACCCAGTACTTC. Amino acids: CASSLGASLQETQYF.

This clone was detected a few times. CDR3 nucleotides: TGCAGCGGACCCGGGACAGGGGACGAGCAGTACGTC. Translation gives CSGPGTGDEQYV. The chain has TRBV29-1 and TRBJ2-7, with 10 positions matching TRBD1. The J segment lost 5 bases and the V segment lost 7 bases, leaving 5 bases of the junction unmatched. Germline lookup yields CDR1 SQVTM and CDR2 ANQGSEA. CDR3 length: 12 residues.